Ten or more counts support the clone carrying this T cell receptor (beta chain). No antigen is known for it. RNA transcripts provided the source from which TCR beta CDR3 regions were amplified. Using the HTBI primer set, a first-round RT-PCR was run on the TCR CDR3. Via MiXCR, TCRdb re-called the multiplex PCR reads, giving one row per CDR3 protein. The data show roughly 500,000 distinct CDR3 sequences, about 46% seen once. This specimen comes from a study of T cells in Graves' hyperthyroidism and ophthalmopathy. Trimming pared 0 bases from V and 1 base from J, leaving 16 bases between. This CDR3 has 17 amino acids. Germline V gene data show CDR1 as MGHRA and CDR2 as YSYEKL. Pregnant or lactating patients were excluded, as were those with uncontrolled infection or other autoimmune disease. Every diagnosis used clinical symptoms, serum thyroxine and TRAb, thyroid ultrasound and orbital computed tomography.

Broader study findings: From stable hyperthyroidism, ophthalmopathy was set apart by a 13 V-J model. Among clonotypes expanded in thyroid above 0.001, most were also found in blood.

The chain couples TRBV4-1 to TRBJ2-7, with a possible D match to TRBD1 (6 bases). Material for sequencing was peripheral blood or thyroid tissue (not recorded which). The source of this sequence is an adult woman with Graves' disease, either hyperthyroidism or ophthalmopathy (not recorded which). CDR3 nucleotides: TGCGCCAGCAGCCAAGATGGAAGCAGGGGAATTTCCTACGAGCAGTACTTC. This encodes CASSQDGSRGISYEQYF.